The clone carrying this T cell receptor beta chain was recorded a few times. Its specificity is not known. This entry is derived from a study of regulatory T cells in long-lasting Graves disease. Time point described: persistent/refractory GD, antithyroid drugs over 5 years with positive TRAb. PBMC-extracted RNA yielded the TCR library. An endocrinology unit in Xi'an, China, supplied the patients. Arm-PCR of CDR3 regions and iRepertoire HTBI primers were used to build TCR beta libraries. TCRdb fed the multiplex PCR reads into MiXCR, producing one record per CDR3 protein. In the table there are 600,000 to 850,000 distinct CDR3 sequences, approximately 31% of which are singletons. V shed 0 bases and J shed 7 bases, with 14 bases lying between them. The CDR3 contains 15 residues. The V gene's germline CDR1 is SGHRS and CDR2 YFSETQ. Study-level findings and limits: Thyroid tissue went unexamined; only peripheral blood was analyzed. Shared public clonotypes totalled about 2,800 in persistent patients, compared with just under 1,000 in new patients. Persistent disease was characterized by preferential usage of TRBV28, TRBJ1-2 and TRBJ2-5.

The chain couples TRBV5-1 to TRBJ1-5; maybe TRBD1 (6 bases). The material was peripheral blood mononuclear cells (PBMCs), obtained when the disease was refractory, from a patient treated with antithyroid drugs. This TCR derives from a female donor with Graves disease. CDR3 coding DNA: TGCGCCAGCAGCTTGGGCCCGGGGGGCGGGCAGCCCCAGCATTTT. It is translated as CASSLGPGGGQPQHF. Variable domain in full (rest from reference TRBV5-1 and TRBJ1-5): KAGVTQTPRYLIKTRGQQVTLSCSPISGHRSVSWYQQTPGQGLQFLFEYFSETQRNKGNFPGRFSGRQFSNSRSEMNVSTLELGDSALYLCASSLGPGGGQPQHFGDGTRLSIL.